This is a list of T cell receptor beta chains from one sample in a study of control samples from healthy donors and cancer patients. Here immunoSEQ multiplex PCR was the method, and the copy in TCRdb shows in-frame clones only, minus some. This table holds approximately 130,000 clones, around 86% found once. Sequencing was done on a sample of blood. These receptors were collected from a man in his forties in good health. CDR3s include the opening cysteine and the closing phenylalanine or tryptophan. A D gene is named only where the DNA matches it firmly. Clone size, where shown, is once, few, many, or a class for clones that have expanded.

d_gene: -; j_gene: TRBJ1-2; abundance: -; v_gene: TRBV9; CDR3aa: CASSVAPGGYTF; CDR3nt: TGTGCCAGCAGCGTAGCTCCGGGGGGCTACACCTTC
d_gene: TRBD2; j_gene: TRBJ2-7; abundance: -; v_gene: TRBV12-3/TRBV12-4; CDR3aa: CASRPAGAYEQYF; CDR3nt: TGTGCCAGCAGGCCAGCGGGGGCCTACGAGCAGTACTTC
d_gene: -; j_gene: TRBJ2-7; abundance: -; v_gene: TRBV29-1; CDR3aa: CSAAVNRDYEQYF; CDR3nt: TGCAGCGCCGCGGTTAACCGCGACTACGAGCAGTACTTC
d_gene: -; j_gene: TRBJ1-1; abundance: -; v_gene: TRBV14; CDR3aa: CASSVGFNTEAFF; CDR3nt: TGTGCCAGCAGCGTGGGATTTAACACTGAAGCTTTCTTT
d_gene: -; j_gene: TRBJ1-1; abundance: -; v_gene: TRBV5-1; CDR3aa: CASSLVGLRGLSNTEAFF; CDR3nt: TGCGCCAGCAGCTTGGTGGGGCTGAGGGGTCTATCGAACACTGAAGCTTTCTTT
d_gene: TRBD1; j_gene: TRBJ2-3; abundance: -; v_gene: TRBV5-1; CDR3aa: CASSLSGTGGAVRDTQYF; CDR3nt: TGCGCCAGCAGCTTGTCAGGGACAGGGGGCGCGGTAAGAGATACGCAGTATTTT
d_gene: -; j_gene: TRBJ1-2; abundance: -; v_gene: TRBV6-5; CDR3aa: CASSYNPPAPGGYTF; CDR3nt: TGTGCCAGCAGTTACAATCCGCCTGCGCCTGGAGGCTACACCTTC
d_gene: TRBD2; j_gene: TRBJ2-7; abundance: -; v_gene: TRBV10-2; CDR3aa: CASSEYSSSGVSPNEQYF; CDR3nt: TGCGCCAGCAGTGAGTATTCGTCTAGCGGGGTCTCTCCCAACGAGCAGTACTTC
d_gene: -; j_gene: TRBJ2-5; abundance: -; v_gene: TRBV6-2/TRBV6-3; CDR3aa: CASSPGVETQYF; CDR3nt: TGTGCCAGCAGTCCAGGGGTAGAGACCCAGTACTTC
d_gene: TRBD1; j_gene: TRBJ2-3; abundance: -; v_gene: TRBV19; CDR3aa: CASSMGGQGRTDTQYF; CDR3nt: TGTGCCAGTAGTATGGGGGGACAGGGCCGCACAGATACGCAGTATTTT
d_gene: TRBD2; j_gene: TRBJ2-5; abundance: -; v_gene: TRBV2; CDR3aa: CASSSQLAGGGETQYF; CDR3nt: TGTGCCAGCAGTTCTCAACTGGCGGGGGGGGGAGAGACCCAGTACTTC
d_gene: TRBD2; j_gene: TRBJ2-5; abundance: -; v_gene: TRBV7-6; CDR3aa: CASSSIGLAGGQETQYF; CDR3nt: TGTGCCAGCAGCTCGATTGGACTAGCGGGGGGCCAAGAGACCCAGTACTTC
d_gene: TRBD1; j_gene: TRBJ1-4; abundance: -; v_gene: TRBV6-5; CDR3aa: CASSSGGSNEKLFF; CDR3nt: TGTGCCAGCAGTTCAGGGGGCAGTAATGAAAAACTGTTTTTT
d_gene: -; j_gene: TRBJ2-7; abundance: few; v_gene: TRBV19; CDR3aa: CASSPGTGPYEQYF; CDR3nt: TGTGCCAGTAGTCCTGGGACCGGGCCCTACGAGCAGTACTTC
d_gene: TRBD1; j_gene: TRBJ2-5; abundance: once; v_gene: TRBV24-1; CDR3aa: CATSTRGQGQETQYF; CDR3nt: TGTGCCACCAGTACCCGAGGACAGGGCCAAGAGACCCAGTACTTC
d_gene: -; j_gene: TRBJ2-3; abundance: -; v_gene: TRBV5-1; CDR3aa: CASSLNVGTQYF; CDR3nt: TGCGCCAGCAGCTTGAACGTCGGTACGCAGTATTTT
d_gene: TRBD1; j_gene: TRBJ2-6; abundance: -; v_gene: TRBV4-1; CDR3aa: CASYDFYRGAGANVLTF; CDR3nt: TGCGCCAGCTACGATTTTTACAGGGGGGCTGGGGCCAACGTCCTGACTTTC
d_gene: TRBD1; j_gene: TRBJ1-5; abundance: few; v_gene: TRBV6-6; CDR3aa: CASSRQGASGNQPQHF; CDR3nt: TGTGCCAGCAGCCGACAGGGGGCTTCCGGCAATCAGCCCCAGCATTTT
d_gene: -; j_gene: TRBJ1-5; abundance: -; v_gene: TRBV6-4; CDR3aa: CASSEGPGQPQHF; CDR3nt: TGTGCCAGCAGTGAAGGGCCGGGACAGCCCCAGCATTTT
d_gene: -; j_gene: TRBJ1-2; abundance: few; v_gene: TRBV25-1; CDR3aa: CASSEYRQGNGYTF; CDR3nt: TGTGCCAGCAGTGAATACCGGCAGGGGAATGGCTACACCTTC
d_gene: -; j_gene: TRBJ1-1; abundance: -; v_gene: TRBV5-1; CDR3aa: CASSLVGDTEAFF; CDR3nt: TGCGCCAGCAGCTTGGTGGGGGACACTGAAGCTTTCTTT
d_gene: -; j_gene: TRBJ2-1; abundance: -; v_gene: TRBV9; CDR3aa: CASSSQRGSSYNEQFF; CDR3nt: TGTGCCAGCAGCTCTCAAAGGGGGAGCTCCTACAATGAGCAGTTCTTC
d_gene: -; j_gene: TRBJ2-2; abundance: -; v_gene: TRBV12-2; CDR3aa: CASRFWTGRRTGELFF; CDR3nt: TGTGCAAGTCGATTTTGGACAGGGCGGCGGACCGGGGAGCTGTTTTTT
d_gene: -; j_gene: TRBJ1-5; abundance: -; v_gene: TRBV13; CDR3aa: CASSLGWGGNQPQHF; CDR3nt: TGTGCCAGCAGCTTAGGATGGGGGGGCAATCAGCCCCAGCATTTT
d_gene: -; j_gene: TRBJ2-3; abundance: once; v_gene: TRBV11-3; CDR3aa: CASSRTPAGDTQYF; CDR3nt: TGTGCCAGCAGCCGGACCCCCGCCGGAGATACGCAGTATTTT
d_gene: TRBD1; j_gene: TRBJ1-4; abundance: -; v_gene: TRBV10-3; CDR3aa: CAISDGTGGEKLFF; CDR3nt: TGTGCCATCAGTGACGGGACAGGGGGTGAAAAACTGTTTTTT
d_gene: TRBD1; j_gene: TRBJ1-4; abundance: few; v_gene: TRBV19; CDR3aa: CASSTVQGLNEKLFF; CDR3nt: TGTGCCAGTAGTACGGTACAGGGGTTGAATGAAAAACTGTTTTTT
d_gene: -; j_gene: TRBJ1-4; abundance: -; v_gene: TRBV11-3; CDR3aa: CASSPGPVGEKLFF; CDR3nt: TGTGCCAGCAGCCCGGGGCCGGTCGGTGAAAAACTGTTTTTT
d_gene: -; j_gene: TRBJ2-7; abundance: few; v_gene: TRBV5-1; CDR3aa: CASSPGVSGTYEQYF; CDR3nt: TGCGCCAGCAGCCCGGGGGTATCTGGGACCTACGAGCAGTACTTC
d_gene: -; j_gene: TRBJ1-1; abundance: -; v_gene: TRBV5-1; CDR3aa: CASSLAAGLNTEAFF; CDR3nt: TGCGCCAGCAGCTTGGCCGCAGGGTTGAACACTGAAGCTTTCTTT
d_gene: -; j_gene: TRBJ2-2; abundance: -; v_gene: TRBV5-1; CDR3aa: CASSLATGLTGELFF; CDR3nt: TGCGCCAGCAGCTTGGCGACGGGGTTGACCGGGGAGCTGTTTTTT
d_gene: -; j_gene: TRBJ1-2; abundance: once; v_gene: TRBV6-5; CDR3aa: CASSPGDVYGYTF; CDR3nt: TGTGCCAGCAGCCCCGGGGACGTCTATGGCTACACCTTC
d_gene: -; j_gene: TRBJ2-1; abundance: -; v_gene: TRBV5-1; CDR3aa: CASSLEGDYNEQFF; CDR3nt: TGCGCCAGCAGCTTGGAGGGGGACTACAATGAGCAGTTCTTC
d_gene: -; j_gene: TRBJ1-2; abundance: once; v_gene: TRBV18; CDR3aa: CASSNNRDPGPF; CDR3nt: TGTGCCAGCTCAAACAATCGGGATCCCGGGCCCTTC
d_gene: TRBD1; j_gene: TRBJ1-2; abundance: -; v_gene: TRBV7-9; CDR3aa: CASSVTGGANYGYTF; CDR3nt: TGTGCCAGCAGCGTTACAGGGGGAGCGAACTATGGCTACACCTTC
d_gene: TRBD2; j_gene: TRBJ2-1; abundance: -; v_gene: TRBV29-1; CDR3aa: CSVGLRGGRNNEQFF; CDR3nt: TGCAGCGTTGGTTTGCGGGGGGGCCGGAACAATGAGCAGTTCTTC
d_gene: TRBD2; j_gene: TRBJ2-5; abundance: -; v_gene: TRBV7-2; CDR3aa: CASSLGAGGGETQYF; CDR3nt: TGTGCCAGCAGCTTAGGAGCGGGGGGGGGAGAGACCCAGTACTTC
d_gene: -; j_gene: TRBJ2-5; abundance: -; v_gene: TRBV4-1; CDR3aa: CASSQAPTRETQYF; CDR3nt: TGCGCCAGCAGCCAAGCACCGACGAGGGAGACCCAGTACTTC
d_gene: -; j_gene: TRBJ1-1; abundance: -; v_gene: TRBV4-1; CDR3aa: CASSQDRGNRIQNTEAFF; CDR3nt: TGCGCCAGCAGCCAAGATAGGGGTAACAGGATCCAGAACACTGAAGCTTTCTTT
d_gene: -; j_gene: TRBJ1-2; abundance: -; v_gene: TRBV19; CDR3aa: CASSTPMKLANYGYTF; CDR3nt: TGTGCCAGTAGTACCCCAATGAAATTAGCTAACTATGGCTACACCTTC
d_gene: -; j_gene: TRBJ2-1; abundance: -; v_gene: TRBV5-1; CDR3aa: CASSFYGDSYNEQFF; CDR3nt: TGCGCCAGCAGCTTTTACGGGGATTCCTACAATGAGCAGTTCTTC
d_gene: -; j_gene: TRBJ1-5; abundance: -; v_gene: TRBV15; CDR3aa: CATSREAGVNQPQHF; CDR3nt: TGTGCCACCAGCAGAGAGGCCGGGGTGAATCAGCCCCAGCATTTT
d_gene: -; j_gene: TRBJ1-2; abundance: -; v_gene: TRBV3-1/TRBV3-2; CDR3aa: CASSQYSGAGYTF; CDR3nt: TGTGCCAGCAGCCAATATAGCGGAGCGGGCTACACCTTC
d_gene: -; j_gene: TRBJ1-2; abundance: -; v_gene: TRBV2; CDR3aa: CASSATGTATNYGYTF; CDR3nt: TGTGCCAGCAGCGCTACCGGGACCGCAACTAACTATGGCTACACCTTC
d_gene: TRBD1; j_gene: TRBJ1-2; abundance: -; v_gene: TRBV7-2; CDR3aa: CASSSPGADRGFYYTF; CDR3nt: TGTGCCAGCAGCTCCCCCGGGGCGGACAGGGGATTTTACTACACCTTC
d_gene: TRBD1; j_gene: TRBJ1-4; abundance: few; v_gene: TRBV10-2; CDR3aa: CASSDTTGKDNEKLFF; CDR3nt: TGCGCCAGCAGTGACACGACAGGGAAGGACAATGAAAAACTGTTTTTT
d_gene: -; j_gene: TRBJ1-1; abundance: -; v_gene: TRBV18; CDR3aa: CASSPGLSDTEAFF; CDR3nt: TGTGCCAGCTCACCAGGACTAAGTGACACTGAAGCTTTCTTT
d_gene: TRBD2; j_gene: TRBJ2-2; abundance: -; v_gene: TRBV18; CDR3aa: CASSPSGGSNTGELFF; CDR3nt: TGTGCCAGCTCACCCAGCGGGGGGTCGAACACCGGGGAGCTGTTTTTT
d_gene: TRBD1; j_gene: TRBJ2-7; abundance: -; v_gene: TRBV6-2/TRBV6-3; CDR3aa: CASSYAGGYEQYF; CDR3nt: TGTGCCAGCAGTTACGCAGGGGGCTACGAGCAGTACTTC
d_gene: TRBD1; j_gene: TRBJ1-1; abundance: -; v_gene: TRBV30; CDR3aa: CAWSALIYRGNTEAFF; CDR3nt: TGTGCCTGGAGCGCCCTTATCTACAGGGGAAACACTGAAGCTTTCTTT
d_gene: TRBD1; j_gene: TRBJ2-3; abundance: -; v_gene: TRBV25-1; CDR3aa: CASSESGSGTGRTDTQYF; CDR3nt: TGTGCCAGCAGTGAATCGGGGTCCGGGACAGGTCGCACAGATACGCAGTATTTT
d_gene: -; j_gene: TRBJ2-7; abundance: -; v_gene: TRBV30; CDR3aa: CAWSRGHSYEQYF; CDR3nt: TGTGCCTGGAGTAGGGGACACTCCTACGAGCAGTACTTC